Below, one T cell receptor (beta chain) is given with its context. This specimen comes from a study of blood T cell repertoires in COVID-19. The table came from immunoSEQ multiplex PCR; TCRdb's copy has only in-frame clones and leaves some out. The sample shows 300,000 or so clones, about 82% of them seen only once. Germline assignment: CDR1 WNHNN and CDR2 SYGVQD (reference sequence). Trimming stripped 6 bases from V and 0 bases from J, with 11 bases between. This CDR3 has 14 amino acids. V gene TRBV10-1 combines with J gene TRBJ1-1; possibly TRBD1 for D (5 bases). Material: peripheral blood. The receptor was derived from a woman aged 45-65 years with acute or convalescent COVID-19. CDR3 sequence reads: CASRWGLMNTEAFF. The CDR3 region has the DNA TGCGCCAGCAGGTGGGGCCTCATGAACACTGAAGCTTTCTTT.